Presented here are 28 T cell receptor beta chains from one specimen sequenced in a study of blood T cells in healthy people across ages. Using a J-beta primer mix together with a sample-barcoded 5' primer, a second PCR was run for roughly 7 to 11 cycles. In TCRdb, the 5' RACE reads were re-called with MiXCR into one record per CDR3 protein. The data hold about 800,000 distinct CDR3 sequences, with about 62% observed a single time. The sample consisted of blood. All receptors derive from a man aged 30 to 39 in good health.

This chain uses TRBV11-2 with TRBJ1-2, with a tentative D call TRBD1 (5 bases). This CDR3 is 15 amino acids long. Germline CDR1 SGHAT, CDR2 FQNNGV. V was pared by 1 base and J by 5 bases, with 14 bases between. The CDR3 bases are TGTGCCAGCAGCTTAGTGGGGTCGGCAGGGTATGGCTACACCTTC. This translates into CASSLVGSAGYGYTF.

The chain carries TRBV20-1 and TRBJ2-7; 9 nucleotides line up with TRBD2. The CDR3 totals 14 residues. J gave up 7 bases and V 3 bases, and 10 bases lay outside the gene matches. CDR1 and CDR2 (germline): DFQATT, SNEGSKA (reference sequence). DNA for the CDR3: TGCAGTGCTAGTTTTAGCGGGAGATACAATGAGCAGTACTTC. Translating gives CSASFSGRYNEQYF.

This sequence joins TRBV20-1 and TRBJ2-7; D might be TRBD2 (7 bases). Germline V lookup: CDR1 DFQATT, CDR2 SNEGSKA (reference sequence). V gave up 5 bases and J gave up 4 bases, with 12 bases separating them. This CDR3 region has 12 residues. The DNA of the CDR3 is TGCAGTGCTGGGGGGGACAATTACGAGCAGTACTTC. This sequence encodes CSAGGDNYEQYF.

V usage is TRBV29-1 and J usage is TRBJ1-2; no clear D. The germline gives CDR1 SQVTM, CDR2 ANQGSEA. This CDR3 region has 13 residues. V was pared by 5 bases and J by 0 bases, with 10 bases between. This CDR3 reads CSVRRFTNYGYTF. CDR3 DNA sequence: TGCAGCGTTCGCAGGTTTACTAACTATGGCTACACCTTC.

Written as DNA, the CDR3 is TGTGCCAGCAGCCCTTTTATTGACTCACCCCTCCACTTT. This codes for CASSPFIDSPLHF. The V call is TRBV7-2, the J call TRBJ1-6; the D is unclear. V lost 5 bases and J 10 bases, leaving 12 bases between the germline ends. This CDR3 is 13 amino acids long. CDR1 is SGHTA and CDR2 is FQGNSA in the germline V gene.

V usage is TRBV3-1 and J usage is TRBJ1-5, with D possibly being TRBD1 (5 bases). The CDR3 consists of 14 residues. V was shortened by 4 bases and J by 3 bases, with 10 bases between the two germline ends. Germline CDR1 and CDR2: LGHDT and YNNKEL (reference sequence). DNA for the CDR3: TGTGCCAGCAGCCCTCGGGGGGACAATCAGCCCCAGCATTTT. This encodes CASSPRGDNQPQHF.

Remarks on this clonotype: The conserved closing phenylalanine or tryptophan is absent in this CDR3, likely reflecting a read error. The chain is built from TRBV4-2 and TRBJ2-5, with TRBD1 matching over 8 bases. Germline loops: CDR1 LGHNA, CDR2 YNFKEQ. The CDR3 extends over 16 amino acids. V lost 4 bases, J lost 2 bases, and 9 bases stayed unmatched. The CDR3 here is CASSPKKQGGQETQYL. DNA of the CDR3: TGTGCCAGCAGCCCCAAGAAACAGGGGGGACAAGAGACCCAGTACTTA.

The chain has TRBV27 and TRBJ2-1; D remains unclear. Trimming stripped 5 bases from V and 4 bases from J, with 12 bases between. This CDR3 contains 14 residues. CDR1 is MNHEY and CDR2 is SMNVEV in the germline V gene (reference sequence). The CDR3 reads CASSVMGIYNEQFF. The CDR3 DNA reads TGTGCCAGCAGTGTAATGGGGATTTACAATGAGCAGTTCTTC.

This clonotype was recorded many times. This rearrangement joins TRBV11-2 to TRBJ2-4; D might be TRBD2 (7 bases). The CDR3 has 16 residues. Germline CDR1 is SGHAT and CDR2 is FQNNGV. The V end lost 5 bases, the J end lost 2 bases, and 16 bases lay between the germline ends. Here the CDR3 DNA reads TGTGCCAGCAGCCGCCCGGGGGGCGGGTCCAAAAACATTCAGTACTTC. Translated, it gives CASSRPGGGSKNIQYF.

This clonotype occurred a few times. A read error may explain this, as a much larger clone is one base away. The chain joins TRBV27 to TRBJ2-5; D perhaps matches TRBD2 (5 bases). This CDR3 spans 14 amino acids. V lost 8 bases and J 11 bases, leaving 24 bases between the germline ends. CDR1 is MNHEY, CDR2 SMNVEV, per germline (reference sequence). CDR3 sequence reads: CASGRGYNYNEQYF. DNA for the CDR3: TGTGCCAGCGGAAGAGGGTACAACTACAATGAGCAGTACTTC.

The rearrangement links TRBV20-1 to TRBJ2-1, with 7 bases that match TRBD2. V shed 1 base, J shed 7 bases, and the junction held 10 bases outside the gene matches. The CDR3 extends over 15 amino acids. Germline assignment: CDR1 DFQATT and CDR2 SNEGSKA (reference sequence). The CDR3, as DNA: TGCAGTGCTAGAGGAAGAGGGAGGGCCTCGAATGAGCAGTTCTTC. The encoded protein is CSARGRGRASNEQFF.

This clonotype has just a few counts. V and J are TRBV20-1 and TRBJ2-5, with D unclear. Germline V CDR1 and CDR2: DFQATT, SNEGSKA (reference sequence). This CDR3 region has 13 residues. Trimming shortened V by 2 bases and J by 2 bases, and 9 bases separated the two germline ends. The chain's CDR3 is CSARPLGQETQYF. The CDR3 coding sequence is TGCAGTGCTAGACCGCTAGGGCAAGAGACCCAGTACTTC.

This chain connects TRBV19 to TRBJ2-4; D remains unclear. V was shortened by 5 bases and J by 8 bases, with 13 bases between the two germline ends. The CDR3 is 13 residues long. Germline CDR1 reads LNHDA; CDR2 reads SQIVND (reference sequence). For the CDR3, the DNA is TGTGCCAGTAGTCCATACAATGGCGACATTCAGTACTTC. Translating gives CASSPYNGDIQYF.

This chain links TRBV12-5 with TRBJ2-1; TRBD2 might be the D (6 bases). Germline loops: CDR1 LGHNT, CDR2 FRNRAP. The V end lost 3 bases, the J end lost 11 bases, and 11 bases lay between the germline ends. The CDR3 covers 12 residues. The CDR3 DNA sequence: TGTGCTAGTGGTTTTCGGCGGGATCAGCAGTTCTTC. It specifies CASGFRRDQQFF.

CDR3 DNA: TGCGCCAGTGGACAGGGATCGACAGATACGCAGTATTTT. Amino acid sequence: CASGQGSTDTQYF. The rearrangement uses TRBV5-1 and TRBJ2-3, with TRBD1 identical over 8 bases. Germline CDR1 SGHRS, CDR2 YFSETQ. After removal of 8 bases from V and 3 bases from J, the junction contained 5 bases not matched to a gene. There are 13 residues in the CDR3.

The chain joins TRBV7-9 to TRBJ2-1; possibly TRBD2 for D (6 bases). This CDR3 is built from 16 residues. Germline V gene data show CDR1 as SEHNR and CDR2 as FQNEAQ (reference sequence). V lost 2 bases to trimming and J lost 5 bases, with 16 bases between them. The CDR3 here is CASSLYPGVYDNEQFF. In nucleotides, the CDR3 is TGTGCCAGCAGCTTATATCCGGGAGTATATGACAATGAGCAGTTCTTC.

This clonotype was detected a few times. CDR3 loop: CASMAPTGGAETQYF. The CDR3 nucleotides are TGTGCCAGCATGGCCCCGACAGGGGGCGCGGAGACCCAGTACTTC. The chain joins TRBV12-3 or TRBV12-4 to TRBJ2-5; 10 nucleotides agree with TRBD1. The CDR3 length is 15 residues. The junction had 10 bases not matched to a gene; V was cut back by 7 bases and J by 5 bases.

The chain employs TRBV7-9 and TRBJ1-2; D ambiguous. The germline CDR1 and CDR2 sequences are SEHNR and FQNEAQ (reference sequence). V was pared by 0 bases and J by 5 bases, with 7 bases between. The CDR3 contains 13 residues. CDR3 sequence: CASSLAPQYGYTF. The CDR3 region has the DNA TGTGCCAGCAGCTTAGCGCCACAGTATGGCTACACCTTC.

J is TRBJ2-1 and V is TRBV12-3 or TRBV12-4; 7 bases fit TRBD2. The CDR3 totals 14 residues. V dropped 4 bases and J dropped 5; count of bases not matched to a gene: 5. CDR3 protein: CASSSYRGDNEQFF. CDR3 bases: TGTGCCAGCAGTTCCTACCGGGGGGACAATGAGCAGTTCTTC.

The V and J genes are TRBV20-1 and TRBJ2-1, with TRBD2 as a possible D gene (7 bases). Trimming shortened V by 5 bases and J by 10 bases, and 18 bases separated the two germline ends. Germline assignment: CDR1 DFQATT and CDR2 SNEGSKA (reference sequence). The CDR3 has 13 amino acids. The CDR3 bases are TGCAGTGCTGATGGGGGGGCCTCTCTCGAGCAGTTCTTC. Its protein is CSADGGASLEQFF.

As for this clonotype: A read error may be the cause here, since a much bigger clone is one base away. The chain couples TRBV7-2 to TRBJ1-2; D is unclear. Germline lookup yields CDR1 SGHTA and CDR2 FQGNSA. The germline V and J ends were trimmed by 1 base and 3 bases, with 12 bases remaining between them. CDR3 size: 15 residues. Written as DNA, the CDR3 is TGTGCCAGCAGCTTAGGAGGCAGGCCGGACTATGGCTACACCTTC. Its protein is CASSLGGRPDYGYTF. The full variable domain, its missing parts supplied by reference TRBV7-2 and TRBJ1-2, is GAGVSQSPSNKVTEKGKDVELRCDPISGHTALYWYRQSLGQGLEFLIYFQGNSAPDKSGLPSDRFSAERTGGSVSTLTIQRTQQEDSAVYLCASSLGGRPDYGYTFGSGTRLTVV.

The V call is TRBV20-1, the J call TRBJ2-7; 9 nucleotides match TRBD2. V shed 4 bases, J shed 5 bases, and the junction held 9 bases outside the gene matches. CDR1 DFQATT and CDR2 SNEGSKA come from the germline V gene (reference sequence). This CDR3 is 14 amino acids long. The CDR3 DNA sequence: TGCAGTGCTACGGCGGGAGGGCCGATCCACGAGCAGTACTTC. Its translation: CSATAGGPIHEQYF.

The V and J genes are TRBV24-1 and TRBJ2-5; the D is unclear. TRBJ2-7 explains the end of the DNA better; the J call may be wrong. This CDR3 has 9 amino acids. Per germline, CDR1 KGHDR and CDR2 SFDVKD. CDR3 sequence (DNA): TGTGCACACGCTGGCGAGCAGTACTTC. Its protein product is CAHAGEQYF.

The chain employs TRBV24-1 and TRBJ2-7; 7 bases match TRBD1. The DNA end favors TRBJ2-5, so the J call may be wrong. The CDR3 totals 17 residues. Germline V gene data show CDR1 as KGHDR and CDR2 as SFDVKD. This chain's CDR3 is CATSDQTKGQLQETQYF. CDR3 nucleotide sequence: TGTGCCACCAGTGATCAAACTAAGGGACAGCTACAAGAGACCCAGTACTTC.

The rearrangement joins TRBV7-9 to TRBJ1-2; 10 bases line up with TRBD1. Trimming at V came to 8 bases and at J to 8 bases, leaving 11 bases not matched to a gene. Germline V gene lookup returns CDR1 SEHNR and CDR2 FQNEAQ (reference sequence). This CDR3 contains 14 residues. The CDR3 bases are TGTGCCAGCTCTAGGAGACAGGGGGCTGGGGGCTACACCTTC. Its protein product is CASSRRQGAGGYTF.

The gene calls are TRBV5-1 and TRBJ2-1, with D unclear. Germline CDR1 is SGHRS and CDR2 is YFSETQ. This CDR3 has 13 residues. Trimming stripped 4 bases from V and 6 bases from J, with 11 bases between. CDR3 sequence (DNA): TGCGCCAGCAGCGTGAGTACTCGCAATGAGCAGTTCTTC. It encodes CASSVSTRNEQFF. The variable domain in full, completed from reference TRBV5-1 and TRBJ2-1, reads KAGVTQTPRYLIKTRGQQVTLSCSPISGHRSVSWYQQTPGQGLQFLFEYFSETQRNKGNFPGRFSGRQFSNSRSEMNVSTLELGDSALYLCASSVSTRNEQFFGPGTRLTVL.

The CDR3 is CASSLVLAGEEQFF. The CDR3 bases are TGTGCCAGCAGCTTAGTCCTAGCGGGGGAGGAGCAGTTCTTC. This chain connects TRBV7-2 to TRBJ2-1, with 10 nucleotides matching TRBD2. The CDR3 totals 14 residues. V gave up 1 base and J gave up 10 bases; unmatched junction bases: 4. Germline-derived CDR1 and CDR2 are SGHTA and FQGNSA.

A single count supports this clonotype. The chain is built from TRBV11-1 and TRBJ2-1, with 9 bases fitting TRBD2. The CDR3 consists of 16 residues. The V segment lost 4 bases and the J segment 2 bases; nucleotides outside the gene matches: 6. The V gene's germline CDR1 is SGHAT and CDR2 FQDESV (reference sequence). The CDR3 region has the DNA TGTGCCAGCAGCTCGGGCGGGAGGGCCACCTACAATGAGCAGTTCTTC. Its protein product is CASSSGGRATYNEQFF.